The rows below give T cell receptor beta chains drawn from one sample of a study of cytomegalovirus exposure and HLA in healthy donors. TCRdb's copy holds only in-frame clones and misses some; the assay was immunoSEQ multiplex PCR. Of hundreds of thousands of clones in the sample, roughly 80% were seen once. Sequencing was performed on PBMCs. These receptors were obtained from a young man in good health and CMV-seronegative. The conserved cysteine and the conserved F or W are not part of the CDR3 here. Clone size is not always given. Where it is, it says once, few, many or a class for expanded clones.

once	TRBV7-9	TRBJ2-2	ASSLIGDWTGELF
few	TRBV19	TRBJ1-5	ASSILRQGHNQPQH
few	TRBV5-1	TRBJ2-2	ASSLRPHGVGTGYTGELF
.	TRBV5-1	TRBJ1-6	ASSLAGRNYSPLH
.	TRBV9	TRBJ2-1	ASSTPGQESRSSYNEQF
.	TRBV6-4	TRBJ2-3	ASSEGGGDTDTQY
.	TRBV27	TRBJ2-7	ASSPRSTGGRYEQY
.	TRBV28	TRBJ1-2	ASSWGRAYGYT
.	TRBV10-3	TRBJ2-3	AISDYSDTQY
once	TRBV2	TRBJ2-4	ASSEIGTGLAKNIQY
.	TRBV2	TRBJ2-3	ASSTRPGGLAGGADTQY
.	TRBV4-1	TRBJ2-3	ASSQDYSLAGATDTQY
.	TRBV6-5	TRBJ1-2	ASSPINSNNYGYT
.	TRBV5-8	TRBJ1-1	ASSWAGQGRWTPMNTEAF
.	TRBV18	TRBJ1-4	ASSPQGRANEKLF
.	TRBV10-3	TRBJ1-5	AISEGPSLFSNQPQH
.	TRBV6-1	TRBJ1-5	ASTLLGGNQPQH
.	TRBV6-1	.	ASSEVVGEGYEQY
few	TRBV5-6	TRBJ2-5	ASSYVLAGGMETQY
.	TRBV28	TRBJ1-6	ASSERLLQATGPLH
.	TRBV6-1	TRBJ1-6	ASSERDREASLH
.	TRBV28	TRBJ1-1	ASNSLGTQAF
.	TRBV9	TRBJ1-3	ASSPQGGSGNTIY
.	TRBV2	TRBJ1-5	ASRDRTGNNQPQH
once	TRBV5-4	TRBJ2-7	ASSSDGLYYEQY
.	TRBV27	TRBJ2-5	ASRKWDREETQY
.	TRBV6-1	TRBJ2-7	ASSETVTGGYEQY
.	TRBV7-3	TRBJ2-1	ASSLSAGSYNEQF
.	TRBV7-9	TRBJ2-5	ASSLAGGETQY
.	TRBV2	TRBJ2-5	ASSVRGAETQY
.	TRBV19	TRBJ1-2	ASSPDRSYGYT
.	TRBV4-2	TRBJ2-3	ASSQGFGTGGTDTQY